Following are 28 T cell receptor beta chains from one sample sequenced in a study of human T cells and chemical hapten exposure. Regarding time point: pre-sensitization, week 0. Treatment reported: therapeutic diphenylcyclopropenone sensitization with weekly scalp DPC. TCRdb re-derived calls from the RACE reads in MiXCR, one entry per CDR3 protein. The repertoire holds approximately 57,000 distinct CDR3 sequences, with roughly a tenth as singletons. This sample comprised whole blood, obtained in connection with sensitization to the hapten diphenylcyclopropenone (DPC). Source of these receptors: a man in his forties with alopecia areata. Some clones in this sample may be carry-over from other donors' samples.

This clonotype was seen a handful of times. The rearrangement links TRBV24-1 to TRBJ2-1; D remains ambiguous. The CDR3 is 13 residues long. Germline CDR1 KGHDR, CDR2 SFDVKD. The germline V and J ends were trimmed by 4 bases and 3 bases, with 6 bases remaining between them. The CDR3 sequence: CATSDSLYNEQFF. CDR3 coding DNA: TGTGCCACCAGTGACTCCCTCTACAATGAGCAGTTCTTC.

This clonotype was counted many times. This CDR3 is CASSLTSGSSYNEQFF. The CDR3 bases are TGTGCCAGCAGTTTGACTAGCGGAAGCTCCTACAATGAGCAGTTCTTC. This chain joins TRBV28 and TRBJ2-1, with TRBD2 identical over 9 bases. The CDR3 runs 16 residues. Trimming at V came to 3 bases and at J to 0 bases, leaving 3 bases not matched to a gene. From germline, CDR1 is MDHEN and CDR2 SYDVKM.

This clonotype turned up a few times. The chain links TRBV5-1 to TRBJ2-4; TRBD2 matches at 10 bases. The CDR3 length is 17 residues. The V gene end was trimmed by 4 bases and the J gene end by 0 bases; junction bases not matched to a gene: 7. The germline gives CDR1 SGHRS, CDR2 YFSETQ. CDR3 in amino acids: CASSEPAGGLAKNIQYF. CDR3 nucleotides: TGCGCCAGCAGCGAACCAGCGGGAGGGCTAGCCAAAAACATTCAGTACTTC.

Only a few counts were recorded for this clonotype. The CDR3 reads CSAGSSVAATQYF. Here the CDR3 DNA reads TGCAGTGCTGGATCTAGCGTCGCAGCGACCCAGTACTTC. The chain is built from TRBV20-1 and TRBJ2-5, with D possibly matching TRBD2 (6 bases). V gave up 5 bases and J gave up 7 bases, with 17 bases separating them. In germline, CDR1 is DFQATT, CDR2 SNEGSKA (reference sequence). The CDR3 contains 13 residues.

There are a few counts of this clonotype. At one end the junction does not follow the germline gene, possibly because of a read error. The gene calls are TRBV12-3 or TRBV12-4 and TRBJ2-2, with D possibly matching TRBD2 (6 bases). The CDR3 runs to 14 residues. CDR3 residues: CASTGPQVGGELFF. In DNA, the CDR3 is TGTGCCAGCACTGGACCCCAGGTCGGCGGGGAGCTTTTTTTT.

This clonotype was seen many times. The chain employs TRBV27 and TRBJ2-7; TRBD1 aligns across 8 bases. CDR1 and CDR2 (germline): MNHEY, SMNVEV (reference sequence). The CDR3 has 15 amino acids. After removal of 1 base from V and 0 bases from J, the junction contained 2 bases not matched to a gene. The CDR3: CASSLYGTGSYEQYF. Here the CDR3 DNA reads TGTGCCAGCAGTTTATATGGGACAGGCTCCTACGAGCAGTACTTC.

The V call is TRBV28, the J call TRBJ1-1; TRBD1 might be the D (6 bases). The CDR3 is made up of 15 amino acids. V lost 4 bases and J 2 bases, leaving 14 bases between the germline ends. Looked up from germline, CDR1 is MDHEN and CDR2 is SYDVKM. The CDR3 nucleotides read TGTGCCAGCAGTTCGCGAATCAGGGGTAACACTGAAGCTTTCTTT. Translated, it gives CASSSRIRGNTEAFF.

This clonotype was observed a handful of times. The chain is built from TRBV4-1 and TRBJ2-4, with D possibly matching TRBD1 (5 bases). CDR1 and CDR2 from the germline V gene are MGHRA and YSYEKL. The CDR3 loop spans 14 amino acids. Trimming removed 7 bases at V and 0 bases at J, with 10 bases between. The CDR3 loop is CASKDTLAKNIQYF. As DNA, the CDR3 is TGCGCCAGCAAGGACACTCTAGCCAAAAACATTCAGTACTTC.

A few counts support this clonotype. V gene TRBV5-1 combines with J gene TRBJ2-7, with D possibly TRBD1 on 6 matching bases. The CDR3 totals 16 residues. Germline V gene data show CDR1 as SGHRS and CDR2 as YFSETQ. Trimming pared 2 bases from V and 2 bases from J, leaving 17 bases between. DNA for the CDR3: TGCGCCAGCAGCTTCTATACAGGGTATGAGGCCTACGAGCAGTACTTC. It yields the protein CASSFYTGYEAYEQYF.

The chain recombines TRBV25-1 with TRBJ2-2; D ambiguous. This CDR3 comprises 15 residues. CDR1 MGHDK and CDR2 SYGVNS come from the germline V gene. The V end was cut by 4 bases, the J end by 4 bases, with 13 bases between. The CDR3 sequence is CASSGGLGSTGELFF. Here the CDR3 DNA reads TGTGCCAGCAGTGGGGGTTTAGGATCCACCGGGGAGCTGTTTTTT. Full variable domain (rest looked up from reference TRBV25-1 and TRBJ2-2): EADIYQTPRYLVIGTGKKITLECSQTMGHDKMYWYQQDPGMELHLIHYSYGVNSTEKGDLSSESTVSRIRTEHFPLTLESARPSHTSQYLCASSGGLGSTGELFFGEGSRLTVL.

This clonotype has more than one count but fewer than ten. The genes are TRBV7-6 and TRBJ2-7; 7 bases map to TRBD1. From germline, CDR1 is SGHVS and CDR2 FNYEAQ. Trimming removed 5 bases from V and 2 bases from J; junction bases left unmatched: 3. The CDR3 has 13 amino acids. This chain's CDR3 is CASSVGGPYEQYF. As DNA, the CDR3 is TGTGCCAGCAGCGTAGGGGGCCCCTACGAGCAGTACTTC.

The chain couples TRBV9 to TRBJ1-2; D is possibly TRBD1 (6 bases). Trimming left V 2 bases short and J 4 bases short, with 9 bases between. Germline V CDR1 and CDR2: SGDLS, YYNGEE. The CDR3 runs to 13 residues. CDR3 protein: CASSVTGTYGYTF. CDR3 nucleotide sequence: TGTGCCAGCAGCGTGACAGGCACCTATGGCTACACCTTC.

The chain has TRBV27 and TRBJ2-1; 11 bases are a match to TRBD2. The CDR3 loop spans 18 amino acids. Germline V CDR1 and CDR2: MNHEY, SMNVEV (reference sequence). The V gene end was trimmed by 2 bases and the J gene end by 0 bases; junction bases not matched to a gene: 6. CDR3 in DNA: TGTGCCAGCAGTTTAGGGACTAGCGGTCTAAGCTCCTACAATGAGCAGTTCTTC. Its translation is CASSLGTSGLSSYNEQFF.

This clonotype was seen ten or more times. The V call is TRBV4-3, the J call TRBJ2-2; possibly TRBD2 for D (6 bases). Per germline, CDR1 LGHNA and CDR2 YSLEER. The V gene lost 0 bases and the J gene lost 3 bases, with 11 bases spanning the gap. The CDR3 is made up of 16 amino acids. CDR3 in DNA: TGCGCCAGCAGCCAAGATTTGGGGGAGGACACCGGGGAGCTGTTTTTT. Translated: CASSQDLGEDTGELFF.

The rearrangement joins TRBV6-5 to TRBJ2-7; D might be TRBD2 (5 bases). The germline V gene encodes CDR1 MNHEY and CDR2 SVGAGI. The germline V and J ends were trimmed by 0 bases and 4 bases, with 13 bases remaining between them. This CDR3 is 15 amino acids long. This CDR3 reads CASSYSRVVDYEQYF. The CDR3 DNA sequence: TGTGCCAGCAGTTACTCGAGGGTTGTCGATTACGAGCAGTACTTC.

This clonotype was recorded at least ten times. The J gene is TRBJ2-2, the V gene TRBV19, with 9 bases lining up with TRBD1. The CDR3 spans 15 residues. V shed 5 bases, J shed 6 bases, and the junction held 7 bases outside the gene matches. Germline CDR1 reads LNHDA; CDR2 reads SQIVND (reference sequence). CDR3 coding DNA: TGTGCCAGTAGTTCAACAGGGGGCTTACCCGGGGAGCTGTTTTTT. Translation: CASSSTGGLPGELFF.

The chain is built from TRBV4-2 and TRBJ2-2; 9 bases fit TRBD2. The CDR3 totals 18 residues. The junction had 13 bases not matched to a gene; V was cut back by 1 base and J by 7 bases. Per germline, CDR1 LGHNA and CDR2 YNFKEQ. This CDR3 is CASSQVIAGDLSVGELFF. CDR3 coding DNA: TGTGCCAGCAGCCAAGTGATAGCGGGAGACCTATCAGTCGGGGAGCTGTTTTTT.

Only a few counts were recorded for this clonotype. The chain links TRBV6-6 to TRBJ2-1; D ambiguous. Germline loops: CDR1 MNHNY, CDR2 SVGAGI (reference sequence). The germline V and J ends were trimmed by 4 bases and 0 bases, with 13 bases remaining between them. The length of the CDR3 is 16 residues. The CDR3 DNA reads TGTGCCAGCAGTTTCACCCGTCAAAGCTCCTACAATGAGCAGTTCTTC. It translates to CASSFTRQSSYNEQFF.

This clonotype was seen many times. The chain links TRBV20-1 to TRBJ2-3, with a weak D call TRBD2 (6 bases). Germline-derived CDR1 and CDR2 are DFQATT and SNEGSKA (reference sequence). The CDR3 is made up of 15 amino acids. V lost 2 bases and J lost 4, with 16 bases in between. The CDR3 loop reads CSARSAGGIADTQYF. Here the CDR3 DNA reads TGCAGTGCTAGATCGGCGGGCGGGATAGCAGATACGCAGTATTTT.

This clonotype was seen repeatedly, ten times or more. CDR3 sequence: CASSLQLISTSTDTQYF. DNA for the CDR3: TGTGCCAGCAGCCTCCAGTTGATAAGCACTAGCACAGATACGCAGTATTTT. The chain employs TRBV7-2 and TRBJ2-3; D is uncertain. Trimming removed 5 bases at V and 0 bases at J, with 18 bases between. CDR3 length equals 17 residues. CDR1 and CDR2 from the germline V gene are SGHTA and FQGNSA.

This clonotype was observed at least ten times. The gene calls are TRBV7-9 and TRBJ2-1; D is ambiguous. The CDR3 covers 12 residues. Germline V gene data show CDR1 as SEHNR and CDR2 as FQNEAQ (reference sequence). Trimming stripped 4 bases from V and 3 bases from J, with 4 bases between. The CDR3 loop reads CASSSHYNEQFF. In DNA form, the CDR3 reads TGTGCCAGCAGCTCCCACTACAATGAGCAGTTCTTC.

The J gene is TRBJ1-5, the V gene TRBV7-2; D is perhaps TRBD1 (6 bases). Trimming took off 2 bases at V and 1 base at J, with 12 bases between the two ends. The CDR3 totals 16 residues. The germline CDR1 and CDR2 sequences are SGHTA and FQGNSA. CDR3 in amino acids: CASSLMGGESNQPQHF. CDR3 DNA sequence: TGTGCCAGCAGCTTAATGGGGGGCGAAAGCAATCAGCCCCAGCATTTT.

This clonotype was observed many times. The V gene is TRBV24-1, the J gene TRBJ2-3; possible D gene TRBD2, 6 bases. V lost 4 bases, J lost 0 bases, and 13 bases lay in between. The CDR3 is made up of 16 amino acids. The germline V gene encodes CDR1 KGHDR and CDR2 SFDVKD. The CDR3 DNA reads as TGTGCCACCAGTGACCTTGGGACTTCTAGCACAGATACGCAGTATTTT. Its protein product is CATSDLGTSSTDTQYF.

This clonotype occurred many times. The chain is built from TRBV7-2 and TRBJ2-1; TRBD2 matches 10 bases. The CDR3 runs to 14 residues. J gave up 6 bases and V 4 bases, and 3 bases lay outside the gene matches. The germline CDR1 and CDR2 sequences are SGHTA and FQGNSA. The CDR3 coding sequence is TGTGCCAGCAGCTCCAAGCGGGAGGGCAATGAGCAGTTCTTC. Its protein is CASSSKREGNEQFF.

CDR3 sequence (DNA): TGTGCCAGCAGTGTACAGGGGGCTAATGAAAAACTGTTTTTT. Translated, it gives CASSVQGANEKLFF. J is TRBJ1-4 and V is TRBV27; 8 bases are a match to TRBD1. Per germline, CDR1 MNHEY and CDR2 SMNVEV (reference sequence). This CDR3 has 14 amino acids. The V gene end was trimmed by 5 bases and the J gene end by 3 bases; junction bases not matched to a gene: 2.

The chain recombines TRBV28 with TRBJ2-5; D gene ambiguous. The germline V and J ends were trimmed by 4 bases and 4 bases, with 7 bases remaining between them. The CDR3 has 12 amino acids. Per the germline V gene, CDR1 is MDHEN and CDR2 is SYDVKM. This chain's CDR3 is CASSWNSETQYF. The DNA for the CDR3 is TGTGCCAGCAGTTGGAACTCAGAGACCCAGTACTTC.

This clonotype has ten or more counts. The chain employs TRBV11-2 and TRBJ1-3; no clear D. V lost 11 bases to trimming and J lost 2 bases, with 16 bases between them. CDR1 SGHAT and CDR2 FQNNGV come from the germline V gene. The CDR3 length is 14 residues. The CDR3 coding sequence is TGTGCCGTTACGGGGTTTTCCGCTGGAAACACCATATATTTT. The encoded protein is CAVTGFSAGNTIYF.

The chain links TRBV6-5 to TRBJ2-1, with a tentative D call TRBD2 (7 bases). The CDR3 is made up of 16 amino acids. Germline values: CDR1 MNHEY, CDR2 SVGAGI. Between the trimmed V and J ends, which lost 0 bases and 5 bases, there was a span of 14 bases. The CDR3 DNA reads as TGTGCCAGCAGTTACTCGATGGGGGGGGCTCACAATGAGCAGTTCTTC. This gives the protein CASSYSMGGAHNEQFF.